This TCR beta chain was sequenced in a study of cytomegalovirus exposure and HLA in healthy donors. It was with 60 Vbeta and 13 Jbeta primers that the PCR ran. The method was immunoSEQ multiplex PCR; TCRdb's version includes in-frame clones alone and lacks a portion of them. The sample carries approximately 150,000 clones, roughly 90% recorded once. Note on this clone: Its target is unknown.

The CDR3 has 22 amino acids. Per germline, CDR1 SNHLY and CDR2 FYNNEI. The ends were cut back, 2 bases at V and 3 bases at J, with 32 bases in the middle. Notes on the study in general: It was in a later analysis that TCR association rates were seen to vary by HLA locus, highest for DRB1 and lowest for HLA-C. Per a prior analysis, the majority of TCR beta V segments were productive roughly 87% or roughly 30% of the time.

Sequencing was performed on PBMCs. The receptor's source is a woman aged 40 to 50 in good health and CMV-seronegative. The V gene is TRBV2, the J gene TRBJ2-1; D is possibly TRBD2 (6 bases). In nucleotides, the CDR3 is TGTGCCAGCAGTGAACCCGGTATCGAACTAGCCATCCGGCCATTGAACTACAATGAGCAGTTCTTC. Protein product: CASSEPGIELAIRPLNYNEQFF.